The 20 T cell receptor beta chains reported below all come from one sample, sequenced in a study of cytomegalovirus exposure and HLA in healthy donors. The PCR employed 60 Vbeta primers together with 13 Jbeta primers. Generated by immunoSEQ multiplex PCR, the TCRdb table keeps only in-frame clones and is missing some. The table lists roughly 180,000 clones, roughly 80% of them singletons. Sequenced: PBMCs. The receptors were sampled from a male donor in good health and CMV-seronegative.

Turning to this clone: The junction and the germline gene differ at one end; a read error may be behind it. The chain uses TRBV5-1 and TRBJ1-2; 10 bases match TRBD1. CDR1 and CDR2 (germline): SGHRS, YFSETQ. The CDR3 has 16 residues. CDR3 DNA sequence: TGCGCCAGCAGCTTGGCCTTGGACAGGGGGATTTATGGCTACCCCTTC. This gives the protein CASSLALDRGIYGYPF.

J is TRBJ1-6 and V is TRBV30; 8 bases align to TRBD1. The CDR3 runs to 14 residues. Germline CDR1 reads GTSNPN; CDR2 reads SVGIG (reference sequence). The V segment lost 3 bases and the J segment 7 bases; nucleotides outside the gene matches: 5. CDR3 in amino acids: CAWRITGGNSPLHF. For the CDR3, the DNA is TGTGCCTGGAGGATTACAGGGGGGAATTCACCCCTCCACTTT. The whole variable domain, remainder taken from reference TRBV30 and TRBJ1-6, is SQTIHQWPATLVQPVGSPLSLECTVEGTSNPNLYWYRQAAGRGLQLLFYSVGIGQISSEVPQNLSASRPQDRQFILSSKKLLLSDSGFYLCAWRITGGNSPLHFGNGTRLTVT.

The genes are TRBV27 and TRBJ1-4; TRBD1 matches 11 bases. Trimming at V came to 0 bases and at J to 7 bases, leaving 7 bases not matched to a gene. The CDR3 consists of 17 residues. In germline, CDR1 is MNHEY, CDR2 SMNVEV (reference sequence). The CDR3: CASSLSVGQGVGEKLFF. CDR3 nucleotides: TGTGCCAGCAGTTTATCGGTGGGACAGGGGGTCGGTGAAAAACTGTTTTTT.

The chain joins TRBV27 to TRBJ1-4, with TRBD1 matching over 9 bases. This CDR3 comprises 17 residues. V was clipped by 4 bases and J by 8 bases; unmatched bases: 14. Per the germline V gene, CDR1 is MNHEY and CDR2 is SMNVEV (reference sequence). CDR3 in DNA: TGTGCCAGCAGTTCATTGGTTACAGGGGGCGTATTAGAAAAACTGTTTTTT. Protein sequence: CASSSLVTGGVLEKLFF.

The V and J genes are TRBV2 and TRBJ1-5, with D unresolved. The germline V gene has CDR1 SNHLY and CDR2 FYNNEI. The CDR3 consists of 14 residues. Trimming left V 4 bases short and J 2 bases short, with 9 bases between. The CDR3 region is CASSVAAGNQPQHF. DNA for the CDR3: TGTGCCAGCAGTGTGGCCGCCGGCAATCAGCCCCAGCATTTT.

This sequence joins TRBV5-4 and TRBJ1-5; D possibly corresponds to TRBD1 (5 bases). This CDR3 contains 14 residues. In germline, CDR1 is SGHNT, CDR2 YYREEE (reference sequence). Deletions cut 1 base from V and 5 bases from J, with 10 bases between. Written as DNA, the CDR3 is TGTGCCAGCAGCTTGTTGGGGGGGGATCAGCCCCAGCATTTT. Translating gives CASSLLGGDQPQHF.

The CDR3 DNA follows: TGTGCCAGCAGGGGGATGGGGGGTGCCAATTCACCCCTCCACTTT. This sequence encodes CASRGMGGANSPLHF. This chain links TRBV6-6 with TRBJ1-6; maybe TRBD1 (5 bases). The CDR3 is 15 amino acids. Trimming removed 6 bases from V and 7 bases from J, with 16 bases in between. From germline, CDR1 is MNHNY and CDR2 SVGAGI (reference sequence).

In this sample, this clone turned up a few times. The genes are TRBV4-3 and TRBJ1-5; 8 bases are shared with TRBD1. This CDR3 region has 15 residues. Germline lookup yields CDR1 LGHNA and CDR2 YSLEER. V lost 2 bases to trimming and J lost 3 bases; unmatched junction nucleotides: 3. CDR3 bases: TGCGCCAGCAGCCAACGACAGGGGAACAATCAGCCCCAGCATTTT. Protein sequence: CASSQRQGNNQPQHF.

The chain carries TRBV11-2 and TRBJ1-5, with unresolved D. From germline, CDR1 is SGHAT and CDR2 FQNNGV. V was shortened by 4 bases and J by 3 bases, with 16 bases between the two germline ends. This CDR3 is built from 16 residues. In DNA, the CDR3 is TGTGCCAGCAGCTCCCTGATATCGGGTGTCAATCAGCCCCAGCATTTT. It specifies CASSSLISGVNQPQHF.

The chain joins TRBV6-1 to TRBJ2-2, with a tentative D call TRBD1 (6 bases). Trimming cost V 1 base and J 1 base, with 7 bases left between them. Germline CDR1 is MNHNS and CDR2 is SASEGT. The CDR3 length is 15 residues. The CDR3 nucleotides read TGTGCCAGCAGTGAAGTAGGGGGGAACACCGGGGAGCTGTTTTTT. Amino acids: CASSEVGGNTGELFF.

This chain uses TRBV5-1 with TRBJ2-5; TRBD2 aligns across 12 bases. With the DNA end fitting TRBJ2-7 better, the J assignment may be wrong. The CDR3 is 17 residues long. Germline V gene lookup returns CDR1 SGHRS and CDR2 YFSETQ. In nucleotides, the CDR3 is TGCGCCAGCAGCTTGACGGCTAGCGGGGGGGTCTCCTACGAGCAGTACTTC. Protein: CASSLTASGGVSYEQYF.

V and J are TRBV30 and TRBJ1-2; D remains unclear. The CDR3 length is 11 residues. Trimming took off 1 base at V and 7 bases at J, with 7 bases between the two ends. Germline loops: CDR1 GTSNPN, CDR2 SVGIG (reference sequence). CDR3 DNA sequence: TGTGCCTGGAGTGGCGGAGGTGGCTACACCTTC. Protein sequence: CAWSGGGGYTF.

In DNA form, the CDR3 reads TGCGCCAGCAGCTCCGCAACCGGGACAGGGGCAGGCGAGCAGTACTTC. Translated: CASSSATGTGAGEQYF. The chain carries TRBV5-1 and TRBJ2-5, with TRBD1 matching 10 bases. The J call may be in error: the DNA end matches TRBJ2-7 better. This CDR3 has 16 amino acids. Per germline, CDR1 SGHRS and CDR2 YFSETQ.

This chain links TRBV30 with TRBJ1-2; 9 bases are shared with TRBD1. The CDR3 loop spans 17 amino acids. CDR1 and CDR2 (germline): GTSNPN, SVGIG (reference sequence). J was trimmed by 3 bases and V by 5 bases; bases with no gene match: 16. DNA for the CDR3: TGTGCCTGGGAGACCTACCAGCTACAGGGGGCGGACTATGGCTACACCTTC. It specifies CAWETYQLQGADYGYTF.

J is TRBJ2-3 and V is TRBV7-3, with D possibly TRBD1 on 6 matching bases. This CDR3 is 16 amino acids long. V gave up 1 base and J gave up 2 bases, with 13 bases separating them. Germline lookup yields CDR1 SGHTA and CDR2 FQGTGA. The CDR3 DNA reads as TGTGCCAGCAGCTTAAGAGGCAGGGGAAACACAGATACGCAGTATTTT. Its translation is CASSLRGRGNTDTQYF.

The CDR3: CASSLRAGGGKETQYF. The CDR3, as DNA: TGTGCCAGCAGCTTAAGAGCGGGAGGAGGGAAAGAGACCCAGTACTTC. The chain has TRBV11-2 and TRBJ2-5, with 9 bases fitting TRBD2. Per germline, CDR1 SGHAT and CDR2 FQNNGV. With V trimmed by 2 bases and J by 3 bases, 7 bases remained unmatched. The CDR3 is made up of 16 amino acids.

The table lists this clone with a count of one. The chain carries TRBV6-1 and TRBJ1-4; D gene uncertain. Germline loops: CDR1 MNHNS, CDR2 SASEGT. Trimming shortened V by 8 bases and J by 1 base, and 8 bases separated the two germline ends. The CDR3 has 13 amino acids. The CDR3 loop reads CASVPGTNEKLFF. CDR3 nucleotide sequence: TGTGCCAGCGTGCCGGGAACTAATGAAAAACTGTTTTTT.

J is TRBJ2-5 and V is TRBV19; 12 positions match TRBD1. The trim removed 7 bases at V and 4 bases at J, leaving 7 bases unmatched. The length of the CDR3 is 15 residues. Per germline, CDR1 LNHDA and CDR2 SQIVND (reference sequence). The DNA for the CDR3 is TGTGCCAGTACACTTGGGACAGGGGGCACAGAGACCCAGTACTTC. Amino acids: CASTLGTGGTETQYF.

The genes are TRBV5-1 and TRBJ2-5; 12 nucleotides agree with TRBD2. Trimming cost V 6 bases and J 4 bases; bases outside gene matches: 7. The CDR3 is 15 residues long. Germline assignment: CDR1 SGHRS and CDR2 YFSETQ. CDR3 DNA sequence: TGCGCCAGCACGCTAGCGGGAGGGCCAAGAGAGACCCAGTACTTC. Protein sequence: CASTLAGGPRETQYF.

The CDR3 here is CASSEWSSTYEQYF. CDR3 nucleotide sequence: TGTGCCAGCAGTGAATGGAGCAGTACCTACGAGCAGTACTTC. This rearrangement joins TRBV25-1 to TRBJ2-7; D not certain. This CDR3 comprises 14 residues. Per germline, CDR1 MGHDK and CDR2 SYGVNS. Trimming shortened V by 1 base and J by 2 bases, and 9 bases separated the two germline ends.